The 2 T cell receptor beta chains listed next were all sequenced from one sample in a study of cytomegalovirus exposure and HLA in healthy donors (dated by TCRdb to 2015 to 2018). The library was obtained by the immunoSEQ multiplex PCR assay. The multiplex PCR relied on a mix of 60 forward primers for TCR Vbeta segments and 13 reverse primers for TCR Jbeta segments. The table comes from immuneACCESS by way of TCRdb, which keeps in-frame sequences with V and J called. Part of the clones is missing from these tables; in studies checked, under half for an unresolved V gene and the rest for unknown reasons. The sample table shows fewer than 200,000 clones, and about three quarters are seen once. In total, the top ten clones hold around 2.5% of the sample. Sequences were obtained from PBMCs. All receptors derive from a woman aged 40 to 50 in good health and CMV-seropositive.

The V and J genes are TRBV2 and TRBJ1-2; 7 positions agree with TRBD1. CDR1 is SNHLY and CDR2 is FYNNEI in the germline V gene. Trimming took 9 bases from V and 6 from J; bases not matched to a gene: 10. This CDR3 contains 13 residues. The CDR3 region is CASTQQGMNGYTF. The CDR3 region has the DNA TGTGCCAGTACCCAACAGGGGATGAATGGCTACACCTTC. Supplemented by reference TRBV2 and TRBJ1-2, the full variable domain reads EPEVTQTPSHQVTQMGQEVILRCVPISNHLYFYWYRQILGQKVEFLVSFYNNEISEKSEIFDDQFSVERPDGSNFTLKIRSTKLEDSAMYFCASTQQGMNGYTFGSGTRLTVV.

The chain couples TRBV5-1 to TRBJ1-2, with TRBD1 as a possible D gene (6 bases). The germline V and J ends were trimmed by 0 bases and 0 bases, with 9 bases remaining between them. The length of the CDR3 is 15 residues. Germline-derived CDR1 and CDR2 are SGHRS and YFSETQ. Here the CDR3 reads CASSLEGDSNYGYTF. The DNA for the CDR3 is TGCGCCAGCAGCTTGGAGGGGGATTCTAACTATGGCTACACCTTC.